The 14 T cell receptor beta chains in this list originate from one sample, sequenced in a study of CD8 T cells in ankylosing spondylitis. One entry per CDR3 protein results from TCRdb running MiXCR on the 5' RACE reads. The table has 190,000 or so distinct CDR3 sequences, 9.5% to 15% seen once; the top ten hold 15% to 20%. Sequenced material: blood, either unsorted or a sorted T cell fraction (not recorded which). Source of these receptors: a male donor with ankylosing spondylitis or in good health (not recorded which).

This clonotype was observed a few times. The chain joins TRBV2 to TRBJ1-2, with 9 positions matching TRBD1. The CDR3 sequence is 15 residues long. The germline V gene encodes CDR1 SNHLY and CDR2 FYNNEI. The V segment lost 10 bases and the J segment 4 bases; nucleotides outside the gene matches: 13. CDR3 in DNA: TGTGCCACCTTAAGTCGCGGACAGGGGATCTATGGCTACACCTTC. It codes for CATLSRGQGIYGYTF.

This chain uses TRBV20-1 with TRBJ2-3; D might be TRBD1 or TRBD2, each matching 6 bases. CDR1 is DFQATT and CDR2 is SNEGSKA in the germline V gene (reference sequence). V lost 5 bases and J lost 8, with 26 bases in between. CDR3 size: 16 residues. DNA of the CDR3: TGCAGTGCTTCTGACTCCGAAACGGGGGCGTACAGTACGCAGTATTTT. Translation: CSASDSETGAYSTQYF.

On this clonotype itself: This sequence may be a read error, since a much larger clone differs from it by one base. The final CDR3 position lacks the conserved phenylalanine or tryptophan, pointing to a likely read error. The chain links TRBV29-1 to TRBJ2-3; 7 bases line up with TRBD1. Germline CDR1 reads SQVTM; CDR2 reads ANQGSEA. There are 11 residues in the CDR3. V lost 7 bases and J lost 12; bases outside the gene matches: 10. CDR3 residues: CSDLITGEQYL. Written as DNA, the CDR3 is TGCAGCGACCTTATTACAGGGGAACAGTATCTT.

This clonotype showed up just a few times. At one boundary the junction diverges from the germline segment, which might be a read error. CDR3 sequence (DNA): TGTGCCAGCAGTTTAGGTGGGACAGAAGCGCTCTTC. The encoded protein is CASSLGGTEALF. The rearrangement links TRBV12-3 or TRBV12-4 to TRBJ2-1, with 7 bases that match TRBD1. CDR3 length: 12 amino acids.

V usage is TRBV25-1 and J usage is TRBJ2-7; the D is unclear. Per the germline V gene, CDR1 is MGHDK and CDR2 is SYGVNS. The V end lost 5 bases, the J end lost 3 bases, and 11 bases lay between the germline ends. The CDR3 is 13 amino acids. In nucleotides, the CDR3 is TGTGCCAGCAGTCCCAGGAACTACTACGAGCAGTACTTC. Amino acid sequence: CASSPRNYYEQYF.

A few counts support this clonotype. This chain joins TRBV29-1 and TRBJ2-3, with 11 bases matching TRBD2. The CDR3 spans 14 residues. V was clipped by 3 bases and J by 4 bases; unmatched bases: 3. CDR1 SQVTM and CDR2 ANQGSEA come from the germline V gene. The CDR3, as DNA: TGCAGCGTTGAGACTAGCGGGGTCGCAGATACGCAGTATTTT. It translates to CSVETSGVADTQYF.

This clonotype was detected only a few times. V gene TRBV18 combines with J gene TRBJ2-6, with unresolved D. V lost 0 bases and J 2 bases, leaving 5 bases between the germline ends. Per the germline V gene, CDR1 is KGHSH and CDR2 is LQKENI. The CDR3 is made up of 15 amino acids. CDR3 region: CASSPPMPGANVLTF. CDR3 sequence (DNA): TGTGCCAGCTCACCACCGATGCCTGGGGCCAACGTCCTGACTTTC. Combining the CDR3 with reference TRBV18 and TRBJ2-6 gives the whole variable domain NAGVMQNPRHLVRRRGQEARLRCSPMKGHSHVYWYRQLPEEGLKFMVYLQKENIIDESGMPKERFSAEFPKEGPSILRIQQVVRGDSAAYFCASSPPMPGANVLTFGAGSRLTVL.

DNA of the CDR3: TGTGCCAGCAGTGCGGGAACTGCTGATCAGCCCCAGCATTTT. It is translated as CASSAGTADQPQHF. The gene calls are TRBV6-1 and TRBJ1-5; no clear D. The CDR3 length is 14 residues. The V end was cut by 4 bases, the J end by 5 bases, with 12 bases between. The germline V gene has CDR1 MNHNS and CDR2 SASEGT.

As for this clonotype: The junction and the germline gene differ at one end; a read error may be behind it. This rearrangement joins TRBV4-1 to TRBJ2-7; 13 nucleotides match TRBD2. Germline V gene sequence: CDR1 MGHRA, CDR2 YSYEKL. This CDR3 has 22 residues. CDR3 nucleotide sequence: TGCGACAGCAGCCAAGATCCGGGAACGCCGGGACTAGCGGGGAGGTCCAACCGCGAGCAGTACTTC. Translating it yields CDSSQDPGTPGLAGRSNREQYF.

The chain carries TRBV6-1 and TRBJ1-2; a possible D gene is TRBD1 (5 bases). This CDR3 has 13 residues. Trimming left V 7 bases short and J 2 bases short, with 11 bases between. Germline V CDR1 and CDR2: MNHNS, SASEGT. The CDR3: CASKSSGNYGYTF. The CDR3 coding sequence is TGTGCCAGCAAGAGTTCAGGGAACTATGGCTACACCTTC.

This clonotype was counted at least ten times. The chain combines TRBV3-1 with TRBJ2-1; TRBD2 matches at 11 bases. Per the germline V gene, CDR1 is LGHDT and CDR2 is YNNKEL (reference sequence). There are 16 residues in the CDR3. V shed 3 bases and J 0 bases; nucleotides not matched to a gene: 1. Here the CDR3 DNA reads TGTGCCAGCAGCCAGGGACTAGCGGTCTCCTACAATGAGCAGTTCTTC. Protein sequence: CASSQGLAVSYNEQFF.

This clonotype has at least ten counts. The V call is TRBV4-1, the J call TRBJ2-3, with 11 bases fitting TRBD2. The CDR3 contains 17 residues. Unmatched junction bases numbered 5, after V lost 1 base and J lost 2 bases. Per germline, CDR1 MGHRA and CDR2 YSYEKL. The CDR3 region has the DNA TGCGCCAGCAGCCAAGGCCGGGGACTAGCGGACACAGATACGCAGTATTTT. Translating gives CASSQGRGLADTDTQYF.

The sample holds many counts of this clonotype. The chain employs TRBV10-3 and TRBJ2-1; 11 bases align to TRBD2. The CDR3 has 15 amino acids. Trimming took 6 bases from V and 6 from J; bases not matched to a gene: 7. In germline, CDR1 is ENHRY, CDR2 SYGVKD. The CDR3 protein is CAIRRVAGGPNEQFF. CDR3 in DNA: TGTGCCATCAGGAGAGTAGCGGGGGGGCCCAATGAGCAGTTCTTC.

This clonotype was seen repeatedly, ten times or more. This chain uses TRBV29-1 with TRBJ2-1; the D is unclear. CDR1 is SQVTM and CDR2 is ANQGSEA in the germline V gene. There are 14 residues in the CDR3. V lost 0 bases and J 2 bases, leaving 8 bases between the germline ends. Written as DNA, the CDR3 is TGCAGCGTTGAAGATCCACAAGCCTACAATGAGCAGTTCTTC. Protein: CSVEDPQAYNEQFF.